Below, one T cell receptor (beta chain) is given with its context. Only in-frame clones appear in the TCRdb table, and some are missing; sequencing was by immunoSEQ multiplex PCR. The sample comprises 250,000 to 350,000 clones, roughly 85% of which are singletons, and roughly 2.5% rests with the top ten. This sample was included in a study of blood T cell repertoires in COVID-19. This CDR3 is built from 12 residues. V dropped 5 bases and J dropped 7; count of bases not matched to a gene: 4. The V gene's germline CDR1 is MNHEY and CDR2 SVGEGT. The receptor was derived from a woman in her fifties or sixties who had recovered from COVID-19. V gene TRBV6-2 or TRBV6-3 combines with J gene TRBJ1-2; TRBD1 aligns across 7 bases. The sequenced sample consisted of PBMCs or T cells enriched from blood (not recorded which). DNA of the CDR3: TGTGCCAGCAGTGACAGGGTTACTGGCTACACCTTC. It is translated as CASSDRVTGYTF.